A selection of T cell receptor beta chains follows, all from one sample in a study of CD8 T cells in ankylosing spondylitis. TCRdb used MiXCR to reprocess the 5' RACE reads, holding one entry per CDR3 protein. Of more than 150,000 distinct CDR3 sequences in the sample, around a sixth were seen once. Sequencing input: blood, either unsorted or a sorted T cell fraction (not recorded which). The receptors were gathered from a male donor under 30 with ankylosing spondylitis or in good health (not recorded which). CDR3s leave out the opening cysteine and the closing phenylalanine or tryptophan. The order of the fields is clone size, D gene, V gene, CDR3 protein. D genes are given only for firm matches. Some rows mark clone size as missing; the rest say once, few, many or name a class of expanded clone.

clone size: many
D gene: TRBD1
V gene: TRBV12-3/TRBV12-4
CDR3 protein: ASSLGSGQSGANVLT

clone size: once
D gene: TRBD1
V gene: TRBV6-5
CDR3 protein: ASRMGQGADTQY

clone size: -
D gene: -
V gene: TRBV21-1
CDR3 protein: ASNIKGVGGSTKAF

clone size: many
D gene: -
V gene: TRBV5-1
CDR3 protein: ASSLDQGTYNEQF

clone size: few
D gene: -
V gene: TRBV5-8
CDR3 protein: ASSLISGRATSGANVLT

clone size: many
D gene: TRBD2
V gene: TRBV6-2/TRBV6-3
CDR3 protein: ASSYTSGYYEQY

clone size: many
D gene: -
V gene: TRBV12-3/TRBV12-4
CDR3 protein: ASSEGGGTDTQY

clone size: many
D gene: -
V gene: TRBV18
CDR3 protein: ASSPSAGNTEAF

clone size: many
D gene: -
V gene: TRBV4-3
CDR3 protein: ASSQDQGLGEAF

clone size: many
D gene: -
V gene: TRBV5-1
CDR3 protein: ASSLVQAFSGANVLT

clone size: many
D gene: -
V gene: TRBV29-1
CDR3 protein: SVVGRHSNTEAF

clone size: many
D gene: -
V gene: TRBV20-1
CDR3 protein: SASGGSSYNEQF

clone size: many
D gene: TRBD1
V gene: TRBV29-1
CDR3 protein: SADRGLHGELF

clone size: many
D gene: TRBD1
V gene: TRBV12-3/TRBV12-4
CDR3 protein: ASSRGQGHQPQH

clone size: many
D gene: -
V gene: TRBV4-1
CDR3 protein: ASSQGDGRASSYNEQF

clone size: -
D gene: -
V gene: TRBV20-1
CDR3 protein: SARGGGGNQPQH

clone size: many
D gene: TRBD2
V gene: TRBV10-3
CDR3 protein: AIKLAGDTGELF

clone size: many
D gene: TRBD2
V gene: TRBV5-6
CDR3 protein: ASTHSSGRLGNEQY

clone size: many
D gene: TRBD1
V gene: TRBV18
CDR3 protein: ASSPQTGPTGELF

clone size: many
D gene: -
V gene: TRBV9
CDR3 protein: ASSLREGASEDTQY

clone size: -
D gene: -
V gene: TRBV20-1
CDR3 protein: SARDSGLTDTQY

clone size: many
D gene: -
V gene: TRBV20-1
CDR3 protein: SARVPFRGNTIY

clone size: many
D gene: -
V gene: TRBV20-1
CDR3 protein: SARDLRGQETQY

clone size: many
D gene: -
V gene: TRBV6-1
CDR3 protein: ASRTDSNQPQH

clone size: few
D gene: -
V gene: TRBV29-1
CDR3 protein: SVEESVNEQF

clone size: many
D gene: TRBD1
V gene: TRBV4-1
CDR3 protein: ASSQPGQGNYGYT

clone size: -
D gene: TRBD1
V gene: TRBV2
CDR3 protein: ASRRTGRDQPQH

clone size: many
D gene: -
V gene: TRBV12-3/TRBV12-4
CDR3 protein: ASSGGTPWTEAF

clone size: many
D gene: TRBD1
V gene: TRBV27
CDR3 protein: ASSINRGGEKLF

clone size: many
D gene: -
V gene: TRBV28
CDR3 protein: ASGWTKNIQY

clone size: many
D gene: -
V gene: TRBV4-3
CDR3 protein: ASSPRTAWTGELF

clone size: many
D gene: TRBD2
V gene: TRBV12-3/TRBV12-4
CDR3 protein: ASRTYTSGRANEQF

clone size: many
D gene: TRBD2
V gene: TRBV19
CDR3 protein: ASSTSGTSGNTDTQY

clone size: many
D gene: -
V gene: TRBV12-3/TRBV12-4
CDR3 protein: ASSLAGIRNNEQF

clone size: many
D gene: TRBD1
V gene: TRBV5-1
CDR3 protein: ASSFGQGNHEQY

clone size: many
D gene: -
V gene: TRBV20-1
CDR3 protein: SAGLTASSEQY

clone size: many
D gene: TRBD1
V gene: TRBV5-1
CDR3 protein: ASKPPQGATETQY

clone size: many
D gene: TRBD2
V gene: TRBV5-1
CDR3 protein: ASSSLQLAGDFGNIQY

clone size: many
D gene: -
V gene: TRBV6-2/TRBV6-3
CDR3 protein: ASRSTAAYEQY

clone size: -
D gene: -
V gene: TRBV28
CDR3 protein: ASRPQGFYEQY

clone size: many
D gene: -
V gene: TRBV9
CDR3 protein: ASSPELGQPQH

clone size: many
D gene: TRBD1
V gene: TRBV12-3/TRBV12-4
CDR3 protein: ASSQAGGYYNEQF

clone size: many
D gene: -
V gene: TRBV20-1
CDR3 protein: SASPSGQRVGPSTDTQY

clone size: -
D gene: TRBD1
V gene: TRBV5-6
CDR3 protein: ASSLPRGTNTGELF

clone size: many
D gene: -
V gene: TRBV20-1
CDR3 protein: SADARGARLNEQF

clone size: many
D gene: -
V gene: TRBV11-2
CDR3 protein: ASGGYFNSPLH

clone size: few
D gene: -
V gene: TRBV12-3/TRBV12-4
CDR3 protein: ASNPWGTGELF

clone size: -
D gene: TRBD1
V gene: TRBV20-1
CDR3 protein: SARDPSDRSQPQH

clone size: many
D gene: -
V gene: TRBV20-1
CDR3 protein: SARDREGYNEQF

clone size: -
D gene: -
V gene: TRBV4-3
CDR3 protein: ASSQGASGVYNEQF

clone size: -
D gene: -
V gene: TRBV4-2
CDR3 protein: ASSQETYEQY

clone size: many
D gene: TRBD2
V gene: TRBV5-1
CDR3 protein: ASSPVLAGVKDTQY

clone size: many
D gene: TRBD2
V gene: TRBV3-1
CDR3 protein: ASSLAGQEIQY

clone size: -
D gene: TRBD1
V gene: TRBV6-4
CDR3 protein: ASSDSGQVADTQY

clone size: many
D gene: -
V gene: TRBV5-1
CDR3 protein: ASSLVGTSNNEQF

clone size: many
D gene: TRBD1
V gene: TRBV7-2
CDR3 protein: ASSSGQTYGYT

clone size: -
D gene: -
V gene: TRBV6-2/TRBV6-3
CDR3 protein: ASTKFGNQPQH

clone size: many
D gene: -
V gene: TRBV28
CDR3 protein: ASSLTGTNEKLF

clone size: many
D gene: -
V gene: TRBV24-1
CDR3 protein: ATSDSGLYEQY

clone size: many
D gene: TRBD1
V gene: TRBV7-8
CDR3 protein: ASRTQGANGELF